This TCR beta chain was retrieved from a study of T cell repertoires in cytomegalovirus infection. Across the whole study: Public TCR beta signatures indicated both CMV infection and matching HLA type. Study conclusions and caveats: Using cumulative public TCR beta family frequency, the authors identified those who carried CMV together with the relevant HLA. HLA-C-restricted CMV-specific TCR beta clonotypes prevailed in the ex vivo response.

Via MiXCR, TCRdb re-called the reads, giving one row per CDR3 protein. The sample includes roughly 46,000 distinct CDR3 sequences, roughly 22% of them seen just once. The table lists this clonotype with a few counts. The target antigen is unknown. This receptor was obtained from a human donor in good health (CMV status not recorded). Some clones in this sample may be carry-over from other donors' samples. Sequenced input: PBMCs, sequenced either directly or after in vitro stimulation (not recorded which).

Here the CDR3 reads CASSLLGRGNTEAFF. The CDR3 coding sequence is TGTGCCAGCAGTTTATTGGGCAGGGGGAACACTGAAGCTTTCTTT. The chain combines TRBV28 with TRBJ1-1, with a tentative D call TRBD1 (6 bases). V lost 1 base to trimming and J lost 1 base, with 10 bases between them. This CDR3 contains 15 residues. Germline loops: CDR1 MDHEN, CDR2 SYDVKM.